This TCR beta chain emerged from a study of blood T cell repertoires in COVID-19. About the research overall: The samples span acute and convalescent COVID-19 from the United States, Italy and Spain.

Clones were sequenced by immunoSEQ multiplex PCR, and TCRdb holds only the in-frame ones, with some missing. Among 300,000 to 400,000 clones listed, 85% were seen once. Germline CDR1 is ENHRY and CDR2 is SYGVKD. Trimming took 6 bases from V and 6 from J; bases not matched to a gene: 6. The CDR3 has 13 residues. Sample: PBMCs or T cells enriched from blood (not recorded which). The origin of this receptor is a young woman who had been exposed to COVID-19. This chain connects TRBV10-3 to TRBJ1-2, with 8 bases lining up with TRBD1. The CDR3 nucleotides are TGTGCCATCAGGACAGGACAGGGAGATGGCTACACCTTC. Translation: CAIRTGQGDGYTF.